This T cell receptor beta chain was recovered during a study of regulatory T cells in long-lasting Graves disease. Study outcomes and limitations: Persistent disease was associated with favored TRBV28 usage and with favored use of TRBJ1-2 and TRBJ2-5.

Time point given: newly diagnosed GD, antithyroid drugs for less than 3 months. Following extraction of RNA from PBMCs, that RNA was used to make the TCR library. CDR3 length: 15 residues. The germline gives CDR1 MNHNS, CDR2 SASEGT. V lost 6 bases to trimming and J lost 7 bases, with 19 bases between them. Arm-PCR of CDR3 regions and iRepertoire HTBI primers were used to build TCR beta libraries. TCRdb reprocessed the multiplex PCR reads via MiXCR and lists one record per CDR3 protein. The sample gives 250,000 or so distinct CDR3 sequences, more than 15% of which show up once; around 15% is in the top ten. This clonotype was observed many times. Its antigen is as yet unknown. The data were also submitted as part of a second study, on T cells in Graves' hyperthyroidism and ophthalmopathy.

The V gene is TRBV6-1, the J gene TRBJ2-1, with a tentative D call TRBD2 (5 bases). The source of this sequence is a woman aged 25 to 45 with Graves disease. The sequencing used peripheral blood mononuclear cells (PBMCs), collected at new diagnosis, from a patient treated with antithyroid drugs. The chain's CDR3 is CASSKQGLVKNEQFF. The CDR3, as DNA: TGTGCCAGCAGCAAACAAGGACTCGTTAAAAATGAGCAGTTCTTC.